This TCR beta chain appears in the sequencing data of a study of blood T cell repertoires in COVID-19. Clones were sequenced by immunoSEQ multiplex PCR, and TCRdb holds only the in-frame ones, with some missing. The sample comprises 250,000 to 300,000 clones, more than 70% of which are singletons, and around 2% rests with the top ten. Cohorts were based on clinical histories the participants reported. CDR1 and CDR2 (germline): MNHEY, SVGEGT. V lost 2 bases and J 6 bases, leaving 16 bases between the germline ends. The CDR3 spans 15 residues. This receptor was identified in a woman aged 60-75 years in a cohort exposed to, infected with or recovered from COVID-19 (not recorded which). Sequenced sample: PBMCs or T cells enriched from blood (not recorded which). The chain employs TRBV6-2 or TRBV6-3 and TRBJ1-1; weak D call: TRBD1 (5 bases). The CDR3 is CASSYQRGRIPEAFF. In DNA form, the CDR3 reads TGTGCCAGCAGTTACCAGCGGGGGAGGATCCCTGAAGCTTTCTTT.